This TCR beta chain was documented in a study of T cell responses to AZD1222 COVID-19 vaccine. Study-level information: It was second doses at about 4 or about 12 weeks that were pooled. Study-wide results and caveats: Among spike-specific TCRs, nearly half reportedly target unmutated variant regions. CD4 TCRs linked to vaccination spanned spike, dominating at 160-218 and 743-854.

This CDR3 has 15 residues. Trimming took 3 bases from V and 0 from J; bases not matched to a gene: 4. Germline-derived CDR1 and CDR2 are SGHRS and YFSETQ. Here immunoSEQ multiplex PCR was the method, and the copy in TCRdb shows in-frame clones only, minus some. The data contain 150,000 to 180,000 clones, roughly 90% of them singletons. In the case of this clone: What it binds is not known.

This chain uses TRBV5-1 with TRBJ1-2, with TRBD1 matching over 8 bases. The material was peripheral blood, obtained on day 0 of AZD1222 vaccination. The TCR was taken from an adult in good health. CDR3 nucleotide sequence: TGCGCCAGCAGCTCAGACAGGGGAGCTAACTATGGCTACACCTTC. Translated, it gives CASSSDRGANYGYTF.